This TCR beta chain was recovered during a study of blood T cell repertoires in COVID-19. CDR3 length: 16 amino acids. J was trimmed by 1 base and V by 4 bases; bases with no gene match: 2. CDR1 LNHDA and CDR2 SQIVND come from the germline V gene (reference sequence). The data were produced by immunoSEQ multiplex PCR, yet TCRdb's version contains in-frame clones alone and is incomplete. The sample holds under 100,000 clones; approximately 91% are singletons and the top ten take 3% to 4%. The sequence came from a woman aged 70-85 years with acute or convalescent COVID-19. Sequencing was performed on peripheral blood. V is TRBV19 and J is TRBJ2-5; 14 bases agree with TRBD2. The CDR3 protein is CASSNGLAGGQETQYF. DNA for the CDR3: TGTGCCAGTAGTAACGGACTAGCGGGGGGCCAAGAGACCCAGTACTTC.